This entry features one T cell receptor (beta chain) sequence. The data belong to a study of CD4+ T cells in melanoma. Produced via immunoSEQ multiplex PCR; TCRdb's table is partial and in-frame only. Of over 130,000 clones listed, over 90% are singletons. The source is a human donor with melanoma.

CDR3 nucleotide sequence: TGTGCCAGCAGCTCACCATCACTAGCGGGGGGCCCAGATACGCAGTATTTT. This sequence encodes CASSSPSLAGGPDTQYF. The gene calls are TRBV11-2 and TRBJ2-3; 12 positions match TRBD2. The CDR3 is 17 amino acids. Germline V gives CDR1 SGHAT, CDR2 FQNNGV. The J segment lost 4 bases and the V segment lost 4 bases, leaving 9 bases of the junction unmatched.